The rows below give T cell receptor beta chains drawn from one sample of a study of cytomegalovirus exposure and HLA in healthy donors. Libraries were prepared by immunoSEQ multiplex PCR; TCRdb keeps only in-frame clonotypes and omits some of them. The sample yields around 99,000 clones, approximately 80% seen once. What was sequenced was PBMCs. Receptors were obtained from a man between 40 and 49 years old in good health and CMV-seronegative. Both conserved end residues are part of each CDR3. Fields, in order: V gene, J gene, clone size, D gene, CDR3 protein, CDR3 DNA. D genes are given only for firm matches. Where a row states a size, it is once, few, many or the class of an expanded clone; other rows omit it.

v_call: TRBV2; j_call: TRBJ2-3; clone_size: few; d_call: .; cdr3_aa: CASRGLSTDTQYF; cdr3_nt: TGTGCCAGCAGGGGACTGAGCACAGATACGCAGTATTTT
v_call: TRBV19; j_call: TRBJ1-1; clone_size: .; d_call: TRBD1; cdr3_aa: CASSIFTGVTWNTEAFF; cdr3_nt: TGTGCCAGTAGTATATTTACAGGGGTGACGTGGAACACTGAAGCTTTCTTT
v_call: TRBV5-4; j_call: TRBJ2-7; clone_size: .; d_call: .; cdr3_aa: CASSLSDTPYEQYF; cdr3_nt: TGTGCCAGCAGCCTGTCGGACACCCCCTACGAGCAGTACTTC
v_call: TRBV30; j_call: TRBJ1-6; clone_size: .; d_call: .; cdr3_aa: CAWGLGNSPLHF; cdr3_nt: TGTGCCTGGGGACTAGGGAATTCACCCCTCCACTTT
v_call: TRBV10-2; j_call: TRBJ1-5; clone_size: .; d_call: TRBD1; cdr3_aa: CASRQDRGYQPQHF; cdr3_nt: TGCGCCAGCAGGCAAGACAGGGGGTATCAGCCCCAGCATTTT
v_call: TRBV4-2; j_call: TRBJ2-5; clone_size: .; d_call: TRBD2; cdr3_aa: CASSPQTSGGAETQYF; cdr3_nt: TGTGCCAGCAGCCCGCAGACTAGCGGGGGGGCAGAGACCCAGTACTTC
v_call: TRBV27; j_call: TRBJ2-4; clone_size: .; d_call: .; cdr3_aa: CASSLGQGMAKNIQYF; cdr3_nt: TGTGCCAGCAGTTTAGGGCAGGGGATGGCCAAAAACATTCAGTACTTC
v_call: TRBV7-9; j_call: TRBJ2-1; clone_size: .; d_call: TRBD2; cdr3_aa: CASSGRTSRNEQFF; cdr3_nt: TGTGCCAGCAGCGGGAGGACTAGCAGAAATGAGCAGTTCTTC
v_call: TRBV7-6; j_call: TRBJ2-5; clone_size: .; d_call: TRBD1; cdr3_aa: CASNRQGAQETQYF; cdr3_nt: TGTGCCAGCAACCGACAGGGAGCCCAAGAGACCCAGTACTTC
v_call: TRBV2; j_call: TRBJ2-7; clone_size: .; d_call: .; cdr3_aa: CASSLYEQYF; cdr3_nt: TGTGCCAGCAGCCTCTACGAGCAGTACTTC
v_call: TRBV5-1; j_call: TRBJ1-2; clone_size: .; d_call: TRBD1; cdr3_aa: CASSPDGQGKLSHGYTF; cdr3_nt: TGCGCCAGCAGCCCCGACGGACAGGGCAAATTATCCCATGGCTACACCTTC